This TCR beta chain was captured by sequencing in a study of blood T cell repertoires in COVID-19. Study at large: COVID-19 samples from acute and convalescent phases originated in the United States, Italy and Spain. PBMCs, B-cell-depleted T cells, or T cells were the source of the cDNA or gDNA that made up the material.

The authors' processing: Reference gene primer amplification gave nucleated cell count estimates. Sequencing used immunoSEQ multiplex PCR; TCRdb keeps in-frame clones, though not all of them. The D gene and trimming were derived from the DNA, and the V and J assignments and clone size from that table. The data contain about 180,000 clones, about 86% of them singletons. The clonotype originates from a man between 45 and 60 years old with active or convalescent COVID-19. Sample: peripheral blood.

CDR3 region: CASSIDPGGTDTQYF. CDR3 in DNA: TGTGCCAGTAGTATAGATCCGGGTGGCACAGATACGCAGTATTTT. The rearrangement uses TRBV19 and TRBJ2-3; D remains unclear. Germline V gene sequence: CDR1 LNHDA, CDR2 SQIVND (reference sequence). This CDR3 has 15 amino acids. The V end lost 0 bases, the J end lost 1 base, and 8 bases lay between the germline ends. The whole variable domain, filled in from reference TRBV19 and TRBJ2-3, reads DGGITQSPKYLFRKEGQNVTLSCEQNLNHDAMYWYRQDPGQGLRLIYYSQIVNDFQKGDIAEGYSVSREKKESFPLTVTSAQKNPTAFYLCASSIDPGGTDTQYFGPGTRLTVL.